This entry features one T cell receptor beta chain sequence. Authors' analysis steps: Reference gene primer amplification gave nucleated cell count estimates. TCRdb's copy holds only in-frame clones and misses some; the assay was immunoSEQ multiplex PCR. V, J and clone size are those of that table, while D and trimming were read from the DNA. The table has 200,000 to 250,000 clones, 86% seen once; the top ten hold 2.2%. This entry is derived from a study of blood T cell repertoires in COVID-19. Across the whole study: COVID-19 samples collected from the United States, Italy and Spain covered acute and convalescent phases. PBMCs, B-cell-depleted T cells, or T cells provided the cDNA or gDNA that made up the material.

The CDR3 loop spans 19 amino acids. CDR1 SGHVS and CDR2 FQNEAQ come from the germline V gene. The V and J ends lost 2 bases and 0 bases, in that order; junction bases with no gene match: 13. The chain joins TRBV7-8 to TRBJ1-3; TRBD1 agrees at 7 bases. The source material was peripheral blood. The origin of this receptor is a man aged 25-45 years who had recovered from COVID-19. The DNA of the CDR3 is TGTGCCAGCAGCTTATCGCGAACAGGGGTGTTGATCTCTGGAAACACCATATATTTT. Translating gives CASSLSRTGVLISGNTIYF.